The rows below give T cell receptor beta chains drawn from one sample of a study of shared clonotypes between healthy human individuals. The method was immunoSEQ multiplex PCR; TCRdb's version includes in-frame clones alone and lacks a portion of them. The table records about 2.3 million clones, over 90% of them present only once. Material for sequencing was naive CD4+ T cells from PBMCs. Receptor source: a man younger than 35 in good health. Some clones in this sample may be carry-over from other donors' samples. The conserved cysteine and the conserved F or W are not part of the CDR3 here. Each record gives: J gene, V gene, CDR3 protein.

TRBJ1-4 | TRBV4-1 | ASSLPGTGPEKLF
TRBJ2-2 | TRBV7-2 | ASSLMFVYSGNTGELF
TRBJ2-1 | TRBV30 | AWSEGPPLYNEQF
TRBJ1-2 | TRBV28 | ASQATEILQGGRYGYT
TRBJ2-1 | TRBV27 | ASSLRNFSPDPYNEQF
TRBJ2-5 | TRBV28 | ASRDRQGGGETQY
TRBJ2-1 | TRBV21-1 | ASSSRSRGPANEQF
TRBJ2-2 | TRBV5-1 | ASRIGPGNTGELF
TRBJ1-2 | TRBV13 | ASSLGPQRTGRPYGYT
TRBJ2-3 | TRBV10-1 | ASSESEGQPFTDTQY
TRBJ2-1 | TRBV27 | ASSLLSRESYNEQF
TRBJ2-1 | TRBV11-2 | ASSALRGAEYNEQF
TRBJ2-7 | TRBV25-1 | ASGTPGPPYEQY
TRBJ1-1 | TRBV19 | ASSRGTVNTEAF
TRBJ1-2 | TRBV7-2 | ASSLGGQGRGYT
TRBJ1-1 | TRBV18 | ASSLVNTEAF
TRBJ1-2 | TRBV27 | ASSLKDSGYGYT
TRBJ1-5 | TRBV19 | ASSTRQGVGAINQPQH
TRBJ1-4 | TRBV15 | ATSGGGTTNEKLF
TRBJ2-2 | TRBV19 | AARDRDNGELF
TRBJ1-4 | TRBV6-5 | ASSYRVGGAEKLF
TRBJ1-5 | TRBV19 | ASSKSRGLGNQPQH
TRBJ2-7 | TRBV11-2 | ASSFFGDPFYEQY
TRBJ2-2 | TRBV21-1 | ASSNIGRGPCGELF
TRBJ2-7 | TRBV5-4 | ASSHPPSGGGSEQY
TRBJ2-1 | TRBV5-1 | ASIQTGGNEQF
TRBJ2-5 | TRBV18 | ASSPVGAVETQY
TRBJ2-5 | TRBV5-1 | ASSLEGGRETQY
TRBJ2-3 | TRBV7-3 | ASSLDQTGAQY
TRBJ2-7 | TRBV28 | ASSSRTGLNWYEQY
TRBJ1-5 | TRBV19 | ASSMKGADNQPQH
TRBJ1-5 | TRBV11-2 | ASSLAPGGQPQH
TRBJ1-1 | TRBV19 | ATGDRATEAF
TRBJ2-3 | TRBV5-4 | ASSSAEGAQDTQY
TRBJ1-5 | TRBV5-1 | ASSEAGQLNQPQH
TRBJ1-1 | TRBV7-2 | ASQRINTEAF
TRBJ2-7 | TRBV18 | ASAAFQDRSYEQY